This record covers a single TCR beta chain. TCRdb redid the calling of the 5' RACE reads with MiXCR, one entry per CDR3 protein. In the table there are hundreds of thousands of distinct CDR3 sequences, 7% to 10% of which are singletons. This specimen belongs to a study of T-cell memory formation after mild COVID-19. CDR1 is SGHKS and CDR2 is YYEKEE in the germline V gene (reference sequence). Trimming left V 0 bases short and J 4 bases short, with 11 bases between. CDR3 length: 14 residues. The sequenced sample was PBMCs or a T cell subset sorted from them (not recorded which). The genes are TRBV5-5 and TRBJ2-7; the D gene could be TRBD1 or TRBD2 (5 bases each). This clonotype was obtained from a young man who had mild COVID-19 (a few samples of this study predate the infection). Cell type and time point are not known. CDR3 sequence: CASSLEKGSYEQYV. CDR3 coding DNA: TGTGCCAGCAGCTTGGAAAAGGGGAGTTACGAGCAGTACGTC.